This T cell receptor (beta chain) stems from a study of identical twins. With template switching, a universal primer site was added, and the cDNA carried unique molecular identifiers. TCRdb reanalysed the 5' RACE reads using MiXCR and keeps one entry per CDR3 protein. This sample has some 330,000 distinct CDR3 sequences, with around 9% found just once. The CDR3 spans 15 residues. Germline CDR1 and CDR2: SGHDT and YYEEEE. Trimming stripped 1 base from V and 3 bases from J, with 12 bases between. General study results and limits: Among out-of-frame alpha sequences shared by twins, low generation probability occurred in excess.

In this sample, this clonotype turned up a few times. As yet, its antigen is unknown. This chain uses TRBV5-6 with TRBJ2-3; possibly TRBD2 for D (7 bases). Sequenced input: naive T cells sorted from blood. The origin of this receptor is a woman aged 45-60 years in good health. The CDR3 coding sequence is TGTGCCAGCAGCTTGATCGGGGGGCCGACAGATACGCAGTATTTT. This translates into CASSLIGGPTDTQYF. The complete variable domain, with remaining parts taken from reference TRBV5-6 and TRBJ2-3, reads DAGVTQSPTHLIKTRGQQVTLRCSPKSGHDTVSWYQQALGQGPQFIFQYYEEEERQRGNFPDRFSGHQFPNYSSELNVNALLLGDSALYLCASSLIGGPTDTQYFGPGTRLTVL.